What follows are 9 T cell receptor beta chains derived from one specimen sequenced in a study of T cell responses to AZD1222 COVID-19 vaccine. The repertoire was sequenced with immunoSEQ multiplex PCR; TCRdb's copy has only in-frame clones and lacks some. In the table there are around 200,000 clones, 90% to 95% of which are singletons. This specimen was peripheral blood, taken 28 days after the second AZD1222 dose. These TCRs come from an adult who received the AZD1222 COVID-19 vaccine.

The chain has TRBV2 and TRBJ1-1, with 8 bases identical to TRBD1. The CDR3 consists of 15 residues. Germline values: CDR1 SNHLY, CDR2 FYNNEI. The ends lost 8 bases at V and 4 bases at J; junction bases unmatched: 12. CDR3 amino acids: CASGSTGAMGTEAFF. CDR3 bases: TGTGCCAGCGGATCGACAGGGGCCATGGGCACTGAAGCTTTCTTT.

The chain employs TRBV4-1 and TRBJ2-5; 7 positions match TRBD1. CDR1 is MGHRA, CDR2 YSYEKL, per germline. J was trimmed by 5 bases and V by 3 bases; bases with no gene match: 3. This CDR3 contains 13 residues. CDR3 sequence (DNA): TGCGCCAGCAGCCAGACAGGGTTGGAGACCCAGTACTTC. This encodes CASSQTGLETQYF.

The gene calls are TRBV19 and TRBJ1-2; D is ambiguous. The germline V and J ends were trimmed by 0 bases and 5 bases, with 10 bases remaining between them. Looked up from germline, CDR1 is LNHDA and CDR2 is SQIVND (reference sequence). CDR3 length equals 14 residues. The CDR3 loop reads CASSIEGGRYGYTF. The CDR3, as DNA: TGTGCCAGTAGTATAGAAGGAGGGCGTTATGGCTACACCTTC.

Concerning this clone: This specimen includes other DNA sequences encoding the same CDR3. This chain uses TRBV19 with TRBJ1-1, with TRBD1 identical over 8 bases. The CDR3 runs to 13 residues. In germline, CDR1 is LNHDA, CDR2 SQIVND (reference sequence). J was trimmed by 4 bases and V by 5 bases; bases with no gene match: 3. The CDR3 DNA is TGTGCCAGTAGTCAACAGGGGGGCACTGAAGCTTTCTTT. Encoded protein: CASSQQGGTEAFF. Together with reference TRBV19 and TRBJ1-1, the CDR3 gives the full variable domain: DGGITQSPKYLFRKEGQNVTLSCEQNLNHDAMYWYRQDPGQGLRLIYYSQIVNDFQKGDIAEGYSVSREKKESFPLTVTSAQKNPTAFYLCASSQQGGTEAFFGQGTRLTVV.

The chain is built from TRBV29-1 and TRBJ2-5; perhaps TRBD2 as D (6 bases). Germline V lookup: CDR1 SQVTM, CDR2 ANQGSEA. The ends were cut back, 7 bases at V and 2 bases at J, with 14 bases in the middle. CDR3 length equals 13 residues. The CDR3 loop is CSAETRWQETQYF. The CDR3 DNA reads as TGCAGCGCCGAGACTAGGTGGCAAGAGACCCAGTACTTC.

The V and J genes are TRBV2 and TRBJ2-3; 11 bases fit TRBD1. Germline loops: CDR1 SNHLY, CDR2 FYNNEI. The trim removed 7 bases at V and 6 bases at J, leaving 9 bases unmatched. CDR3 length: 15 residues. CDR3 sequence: CASIPDRGRGDTQYF. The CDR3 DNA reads TGTGCCAGCATCCCGGACAGGGGGCGTGGGGATACGCAGTATTTT.

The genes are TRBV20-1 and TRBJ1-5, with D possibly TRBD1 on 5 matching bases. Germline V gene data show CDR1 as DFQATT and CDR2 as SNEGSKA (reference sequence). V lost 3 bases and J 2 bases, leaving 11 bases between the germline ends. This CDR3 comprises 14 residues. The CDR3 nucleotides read TGCAGTGCTAGTCAGGGAGGGGGCAATCAGCCCCAGCATTTT. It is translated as CSASQGGGNQPQHF.

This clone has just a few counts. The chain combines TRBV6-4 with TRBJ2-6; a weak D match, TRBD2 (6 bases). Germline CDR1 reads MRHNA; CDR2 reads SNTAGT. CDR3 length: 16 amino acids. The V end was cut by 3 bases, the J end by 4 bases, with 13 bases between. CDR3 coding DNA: TGTGCCAGCAGTGAGACCGGGGGTGACGGGGCCAACGTCCTGACTTTC. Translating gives CASSETGGDGANVLTF.

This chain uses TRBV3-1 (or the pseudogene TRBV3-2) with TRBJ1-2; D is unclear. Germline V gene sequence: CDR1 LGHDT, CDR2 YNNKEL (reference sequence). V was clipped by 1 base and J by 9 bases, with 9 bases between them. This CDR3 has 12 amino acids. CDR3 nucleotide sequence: TGTGCCAGCAGCCAAGGGTGGGTGAGCTACACCTTC. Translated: CASSQGWVSYTF.